A selection of T cell receptor beta chains follows, all from one sample in a study of tumor-infiltrating lymphocytes in oesophageal squamous cell carcinoma. TCRdb redid the calling of the PCR reads with MiXCR, one entry per CDR3 protein. The data hold about 21,000 distinct CDR3 sequences, with more than 30% observed a single time. The sequenced sample was esophageal tumor tissue. The source of these receptors is a male donor with esophageal squamous cell carcinoma. CDR3s leave out the opening cysteine and the closing phenylalanine or tryptophan. The D gene is left open where the match is weak.

CDR3	V	D
ASSLDVRRGAQPQH	TRBV7-2	NA
ASSPSGSVYNEQF	TRBV7-6	NA
ASSFQYSYEQY	TRBV7-6	NA
ASSGLAGASDTQY	TRBV18	TRBD2
ASSPARMNTEAF	TRBV7-4	NA
ASSSGSGRETQY	TRBV7-6	NA
ASSFLLDEQF	TRBV11-3	NA
ASRTTGEQF	TRBV6-9	NA
ASSEPGQGAYNEQF	TRBV6-1	TRBD1
ASSASGTPTYEQY	TRBV9	NA
AISVGTEAFGANVLT	TRBV10-3	TRBD1
ASSLGASVGTVNYEQY	TRBV7-2	NA
ASSLGPTLGEQETQY	TRBV5-5	NA
ATLAGVSYNEQF	TRBV28	TRBD2
ASSYDDGSGYEQY	TRBV6-6	NA
ASSSDNLNTEAF	TRBV11-2	NA
ASSRSGTSAETQY	TRBV11-2	TRBD2
ASSPSGTGNEQF	TRBV7-9	NA
ARMSKTSREIQY	TRBV7-3	NA
ASSQNSGGADDNEQF	TRBV4-2	TRBD2
ASSLLGQGFRYT	TRBV7-9	TRBD1